The present entry profiles one TCR beta chain with its context. Its antigen is as yet unknown. Only in-frame clones appear in the TCRdb table, and some are missing; sequencing was by immunoSEQ multiplex PCR. The sample shows about 17,000 clones, about 81% of them seen only once. V was clipped by 5 bases and J by 0 bases, with 15 bases between them. The CDR3 sequence is 16 residues long. Germline V gene lookup returns CDR1 SGHAT and CDR2 FQNNGV. Every one of the patients relapsed after autologous stem cell transplantation (brentuximab vedotin exposure was variable). The data were obtained in a study of PD-1 blockade in classical Hodgkin lymphoma. Study-level points and caveats: CD8+ TCR diversity did not rise significantly by C4D1, unlike CD4+. The origin of the repertoire differences remains undefined, with disease activity or prior therapy as possible causes. Complete responders had baseline diversity similar to newly diagnosed patients.

The rearrangement joins TRBV11-2 to TRBJ2-3; D is uncertain. This clonotype was sampled from a human donor with classical Hodgkin lymphoma. The sample consisted of peripheral blood mononuclear cells (PBMCs), taken before the second cycle of nivolumab. The CDR3 protein is CASSPRELTSTDTQYF. The CDR3 region has the DNA TGTGCCAGCAGCCCCCGCGAGTTAACTAGCACAGATACGCAGTATTTT.